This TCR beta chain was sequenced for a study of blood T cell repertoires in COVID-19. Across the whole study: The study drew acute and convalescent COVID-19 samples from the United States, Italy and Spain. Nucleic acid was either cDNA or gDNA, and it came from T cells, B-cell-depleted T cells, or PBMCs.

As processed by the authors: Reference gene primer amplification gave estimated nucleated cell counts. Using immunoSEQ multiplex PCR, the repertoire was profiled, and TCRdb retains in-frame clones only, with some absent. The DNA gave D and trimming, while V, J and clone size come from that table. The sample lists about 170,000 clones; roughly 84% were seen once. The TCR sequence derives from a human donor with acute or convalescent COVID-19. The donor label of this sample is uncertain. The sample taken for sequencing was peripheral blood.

The CDR3 protein is CASSFYGQNSPFEAFF. The CDR3, as DNA: TGCGCCAGCAGCTTTTATGGACAGAACTCGCCTTTTGAAGCTTTCTTT. The chain is built from TRBV5-1 and TRBJ1-1, with D perhaps matching TRBD1 (6 bases). Germline-derived CDR1 and CDR2 are SGHRS and YFSETQ. The CDR3 has 16 amino acids. V lost 2 bases to trimming and J lost 7 bases, with 21 bases between them.